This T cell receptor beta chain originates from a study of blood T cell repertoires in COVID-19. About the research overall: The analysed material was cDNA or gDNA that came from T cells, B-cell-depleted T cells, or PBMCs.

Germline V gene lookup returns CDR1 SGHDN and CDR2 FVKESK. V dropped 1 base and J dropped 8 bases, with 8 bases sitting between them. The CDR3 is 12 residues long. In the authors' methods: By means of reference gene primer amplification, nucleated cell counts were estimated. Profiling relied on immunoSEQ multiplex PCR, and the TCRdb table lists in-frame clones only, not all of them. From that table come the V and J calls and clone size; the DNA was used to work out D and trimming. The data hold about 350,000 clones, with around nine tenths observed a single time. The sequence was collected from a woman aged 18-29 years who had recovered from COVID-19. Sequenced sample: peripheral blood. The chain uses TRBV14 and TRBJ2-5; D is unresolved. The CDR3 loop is CASSQVSGTQYF. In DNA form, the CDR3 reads TGTGCCAGCAGCCAAGTCTCGGGTACCCAGTACTTC.